This is a list of T cell receptor beta chains from one sample in a study of Graves' ophthalmopathy and Graves' hyperthyroidism. TCRdb reprocessed the multiplex PCR reads via MiXCR and lists one record per CDR3 protein. The data contain 300,000 to 400,000 distinct CDR3 sequences, roughly a sixth of them singletons. Source material: peripheral blood. The receptors were sampled from an adult woman with stable Graves' hyperthyroidism. CDR3s include the opening cysteine and the closing phenylalanine or tryptophan. A D gene is named only where the DNA matches it firmly. Some rows mark clone size as missing; the rest say once, few, many or name a class of expanded clone.

clone size,V gene,J gene,D gene,CDR3 length,CDR3 protein,CDR3 DNA
-,TRBV10-3,TRBJ2-7,-,13,CAIGVGSGYEQYF,TGTGCCATCGGGGTAGGCAGCGGATACGAGCAGTACTTC
-,TRBV18,TRBJ2-7,TRBD2,15,CASSPRAGGGYEQYF,TGTGCCAGCTCACCACGAGCGGGAGGGGGTTACGAGCAGTACTTC
-,TRBV27,TRBJ2-5,-,13,CASSPISDETQYF,TGTGCCAGCAGCCCGATTAGCGATGAGACCCAGTACTTC
many,TRBV7-2,TRBJ1-1,-,13,CASSLMGNTEAFF,TGTGCCAGCAGCTTAATGGGGAACACTGAAGCTTTCTTT
many,TRBV6-2/TRBV6-3,TRBJ2-7,TRBD2,16,CASSVVAGGPLLEQYF,TGTGCCAGCAGTGTGGTAGCGGGAGGGCCCCTCCTCGAGCAGTACTTC
-,TRBV30,TRBJ1-5,TRBD1,13,CASDRGFNQPQHF,TGTGCCTCTGACAGGGGATTCAATCAGCCCCAGCATTTT
-,TRBV4-3,TRBJ1-2,TRBD1,15,CASSQDRGQGYGYTF,TGCGCCAGCAGCCAAGATCGGGGACAGGGATATGGCTACACCTTC
many,TRBV11-2,TRBJ2-6,-,16,CASSLGEYSGANVLTF,TGTGCCAGCAGCTTAGGAGAATACTCTGGGGCCAACGTCCTGACTTTC
many,TRBV6-2/TRBV6-3,TRBJ2-7,TRBD1,14,CATRGRDRAYEQYF,TGTGCCACCCGGGGCCGGGACAGAGCCTACGAGCAGTACTTC
many,TRBV15,TRBJ1-5,-,14,CATSRDRSNQPQHF,TGTGCCACCAGCAGAGATAGGAGCAATCAGCCCCAGCATTTT
few,TRBV5-1,TRBJ2-4,-,14,CASSLEPGADGKYF,TGCGCCAGCAGCTTAGAACCCGGGGCCGATGGTAAGTACTTC
many,TRBV11-2,TRBJ2-2,-,14,CASRENRDTGELFF,TGTGCCAGCAGGGAAAACAGGGACACCGGGGAGCTGTTTTTT
many,TRBV28,TRBJ2-7,-,14,CASSLAGRAYEQYF,TGTGCCAGCAGTTTAGCAGGCAGGGCCTACGAGCAGTACTTC
many,TRBV6-2/TRBV6-3,TRBJ1-5,TRBD1,15,CASSYIYRGDQPQHF,TGTGCCAGCAGTTACATATACAGGGGAGATCAGCCCCAGCATTTT
many,TRBV2,TRBJ2-7,-,17,CASFPFIPGTPSYEQYF,TGTGCCAGCTTTCCCTTCATCCCCGGGACACCCTCCTACGAGCAGTACTTC
-,TRBV6-5,TRBJ2-6,-,15,CASSYMAGGANVLTF,TGTGCCAGCAGTTACATGGCAGGTGGGGCCAACGTCCTGACTTTC
many,TRBV18,TRBJ2-5,TRBD1,15,CASSTGTDIQETQYF,TGTGCCAGCTCTACCGGGACAGATATACAAGAGACCCAGTACTTC
once,TRBV6-2/TRBV6-3,TRBJ1-1,-,13,CASRSPERTEAFF,TGTGCCAGCAGGAGTCCGGAGAGGACTGAAGCTTTCTTT
many,TRBV7-9,TRBJ1-2,TRBD1,11,CAGTTGDGYTF,TGTGCCGGAACAACAGGGGATGGCTACACCTTC
many,TRBV10-3,TRBJ2-5,-,16,CAISASFLSRGETQYF,TGTGCCATCAGTGCCTCCTTTTTGAGTCGAGGCGAGACCCAGTACTTC
many,TRBV11-2,TRBJ2-4,-,13,CASSSKAKNIQYF,TGTGCCAGCAGCTCAAAAGCCAAAAACATTCAGTACTTC
many,TRBV18,TRBJ1-1,TRBD1,15,CASSPSTTGGTEAFF,TGTGCCAGCTCACCTTCGACGACAGGGGGCACTGAAGCTTTCTTT
-,TRBV6-2/TRBV6-3,TRBJ2-7,-,18,CASSRMGLRDGRFYEQYF,TGTGCCAGCAGTCGCATGGGGCTCCGGGACGGCCGTTTCTACGAGCAGTACTTC
-,TRBV28,TRBJ2-5,-,14,CASSHQGPLETQYF,TGTGCCAGCAGCCACCAGGGACCTCTAGAGACCCAGTACTTC
many,TRBV15,TRBJ2-2,-,16,CATSRTDRGGTGELFF,TGTGCCACCAGCAGGACAGATCGAGGGGGCACCGGGGAGCTGTTTTTT
many,TRBV29-1,TRBJ1-1,TRBD1,15,CSVGFGTETNTEAFF,TGCAGCGTGGGTTTCGGGACAGAAACGAACACTGAAGCTTTCTTT
few,TRBV28,TRBJ2-6,TRBD2,17,CASSPTSGLSGANVLTF,TGTGCCAGCAGCCCGACTAGCGGGCTGTCTGGGGCCAACGTCCTGACTTTC
many,TRBV28,TRBJ2-5,-,14,CASSLLRRGETQYF,TGTGCCAGCAGTTTACTACGCAGGGGAGAGACCCAGTACTTC
many,TRBV28,TRBJ2-7,-,13,CASSLPGGYEQYF,TGTGCCAGCAGTCTCCCCGGGGGTTACGAGCAGTACTTC
many,TRBV28,TRBJ1-1,-,14,CASSPQSLNTEAFF,TGTGCCAGCAGCCCACAGTCCCTGAACACTGAAGCTTTCTTT
many,TRBV18,TRBJ1-1,-,13,CASSQDWNTEAFF,TGTGCCAGCTCCCAAGACTGGAACACTGAAGCTTTCTTT
many,TRBV10-3,TRBJ1-2,-,13,CAISDTVFYGYTF,TGTGCCATCAGTGACACAGTTTTCTATGGCTACACCTTC
many,TRBV6-1,TRBJ1-2,-,12,CASDRTGLGYTF,TGTGCCAGTGACCGAACAGGGCTCGGCTACACCTTC
many,TRBV7-3,TRBJ2-5,-,15,CASSLRGSRRETQYF,TGTGCCAGCAGCTTAAGGGGGTCTAGGCGAGAGACCCAGTACTTC
few,TRBV5-1,TRBJ1-1,-,15,CASSFEGVENTEAFF,TGCGCCAGCAGCTTCGAGGGGGTCGAGAACACTGAAGCTTTCTTT
many,TRBV12-3/TRBV12-4,TRBJ2-7,-,13,CASKKGAPYEQYF,TGTGCCAGCAAGAAAGGGGCTCCCTACGAGCAGTACTTC
many,TRBV6-2/TRBV6-3,TRBJ1-5,-,16,CASSSPGQFSNQPQHF,TGTGCCAGCAGTTCACCGGGACAATTTAGCAATCAGCCCCAGCATTTT
many,TRBV12-3/TRBV12-4,TRBJ2-2,TRBD2,18,CASTPRPSTSPNTGELFF,TGTGCCAGCACGCCCCGCCCGTCGACTAGCCCGAACACCGGGGAGCTGTTTTTT
many,TRBV20-1,TRBJ1-5,-,13,CSARDSGNQPQHF,TGCAGTGCTAGAGATTCAGGAAATCAGCCCCAGCATTTT
many,TRBV5-1,TRBJ2-5,-,13,CASSPTGSETQYF,TGCGCCAGCAGCCCTACTGGCTCGGAGACCCAGTACTTC
-,TRBV29-1,TRBJ1-1,TRBD1,11,CTSDRLGQAFF,TGCACCTCGGACAGGTTGGGGCAAGCTTTCTTT
many,TRBV28,TRBJ2-2,TRBD2,17,CASSSGLAGENTGELFF,TGTGCCAGCAGTTCAGGACTAGCGGGAGAGAACACCGGGGAGCTGTTTTTT